The 20 T cell receptor beta chains below all came from one sample that was sequenced in a study of identical twins. TCRdb reanalysed the 5' RACE reads using MiXCR and keeps one entry per CDR3 protein. Of 1.5 million to 2 million distinct CDR3 sequences detected, roughly 35% appear once; the ten largest clones hold 0.25% to 0.3%. Sequencing used cord blood. The receptors were gathered from a newborn girl in good health.

This chain links TRBV4-1 with TRBJ2-1; D not certain. The end of the DNA aligns better with TRBJ2-7, so the J call may be wrong. The CDR3 totals 17 residues. CDR1 is MGHRA, CDR2 YSYEKL, per germline. The CDR3 bases are TGCGCCAGCAGCCAGGGATACTTAGCTGAAACCTACAATGAGCAGTACTTC. Encoded protein: CASSQGYLAETYNEQYF.

This clonotype was detected only a few times. The chain combines TRBV20-1 with TRBJ1-5; 8 nucleotides agree with TRBD1. The junction had 3 bases not matched to a gene; V was cut back by 0 bases and J by 2 bases. The CDR3 covers 15 residues. Germline-derived CDR1 and CDR2 are DFQATT and SNEGSKA (reference sequence). The CDR3 DNA reads TGCAGTGCTAGAGAGACAGGGGAAGGCAATCAGCCCCAGCATTTT. This translates into CSARETGEGNQPQHF.

V and J are TRBV14 and TRBJ2-1; no definite D call. The CDR3 has 15 residues. V was pared by 6 bases and J by 6 bases, with 18 bases between. CDR1 is SGHDN and CDR2 is FVKESK in the germline V gene. The CDR3 is CASRQSLSPLNEQFF. The CDR3, as DNA: TGTGCCAGCAGACAAAGCCTCAGCCCGCTCAATGAGCAGTTCTTC.

This clonotype has a handful of counts. The gene calls are TRBV19 and TRBJ2-3; 7 positions agree with TRBD1. Germline V gene sequence: CDR1 LNHDA, CDR2 SQIVND (reference sequence). The CDR3 is 13 amino acids. The junction had 5 bases not matched to a gene; V was cut back by 7 bases and J by 4 bases. The CDR3 here is CASTLQGADTQYF. Here the CDR3 DNA reads TGTGCCAGTACCCTTCAGGGGGCAGATACGCAGTATTTT. Full variable domain (remainder filled in from reference TRBV19 and TRBJ2-3): DGGITQSPKYLFRKEGQNVTLSCEQNLNHDAMYWYRQDPGQGLRLIYYSQIVNDFQKGDIAEGYSVSREKKESFPLTVTSAQKNPTAFYLCASTLQGADTQYFGPGTRLTVL.

The genes are TRBV29-1 and TRBJ1-2, with 10 bases lining up with TRBD1. The germline V gene encodes CDR1 SQVTM and CDR2 ANQGSEA. The V gene end was trimmed by 4 bases and the J gene end by 1 base; junction bases not matched to a gene: 3. The CDR3 runs 14 residues. The CDR3 DNA sequence: TGCAGCGTTGGGACAGGGGGGGTTAACTATGGCTACACCTTC. Protein product: CSVGTGGVNYGYTF.

This clonotype occurred a few times. The rearrangement links TRBV10-3 to TRBJ1-1; the D gene is possibly TRBD1 (6 bases). Germline CDR1 reads ENHRY; CDR2 reads SYGVKD. V lost 0 bases to trimming and J lost 3 bases, with 17 bases between them. This CDR3 has 17 amino acids. Here the CDR3 DNA reads TGTGCCATCAGTGAGTCCCCGTCCCGGGACATTTACACTGAAGCTTTCTTT. Amino acid sequence: CAISESPSRDIYTEAFF.

The gene calls are TRBV7-9 and TRBJ2-5; weak D call: TRBD1 (6 bases). The last part of the DNA fits TRBJ2-7 better; the J call may be wrong. The CDR3 totals 12 residues. Germline values: CDR1 SEHNR, CDR2 FQNEAQ (reference sequence). In DNA form, the CDR3 reads TGTGCCAGCAGCGTTAACAGGGTCGAGCAGTACTTC. This gives the protein CASSVNRVEQYF.

This clonotype was recorded a few times. The chain combines TRBV20-1 with TRBJ2-7; D is tentatively TRBD1 or TRBD2 (6 bases each). With 1 base removed from V and 1 base from J, the gap between germline ends came to 14 bases. The germline CDR1 and CDR2 sequences are DFQATT and SNEGSKA (reference sequence). CDR3 length: 15 amino acids. The CDR3 protein is CSARVRGPLSYEQYF. As DNA, the CDR3 is TGCAGTGCTAGAGTTCGGGGGCCTTTGTCCTACGAGCAGTACTTC.

The chain is built from TRBV12-3 or TRBV12-4 and TRBJ2-5; 13 bases agree with TRBD2. This CDR3 comprises 15 residues. The junction had 1 base not matched to a gene; V was cut back by 1 base and J by 5 bases. CDR3 bases: TGTGCCAGCAGTTTAGGGGGACTAGCGGGGGAGACCCAGTACTTC. Protein: CASSLGGLAGETQYF.

V usage is TRBV21-1 and J usage is TRBJ1-4. TRBV21-1 is classified as a pseudogene. This CDR3 has 14 residues. The CDR3 coding sequence is TGTGCCAGCAGCAAAGGGCCACGTAATGAAAAACTGTTTTTT. Residues: CASSKGPRNEKLFF.

This clonotype was counted many times. The rearrangement links TRBV2 to TRBJ2-3; maybe TRBD2 (6 bases). V lost 8 bases and J lost 10, with 19 bases in between. Germline CDR1 SNHLY, CDR2 FYNNEI. The CDR3 extends over 13 amino acids. In DNA form, the CDR3 reads TGTGCCAGCTACGGGGCGGAGGGTAATGCGCAGTATTTT. Translated, it gives CASYGAEGNAQYF.

This chain joins TRBV9 and TRBJ2-3; 11 nucleotides agree with TRBD2. With V trimmed by 1 base and J by 0 bases, 19 bases remained unmatched. CDR1 is SGDLS, CDR2 YYNGEE, per germline. The CDR3 covers 22 residues. This chain's CDR3 is CASSVLPRTSGSREFSTDTQYF. As DNA, the CDR3 is TGTGCCAGCAGCGTACTTCCCCGGACTAGCGGGTCCCGGGAATTCAGCACAGATACGCAGTATTTT.

In its sample, this clonotype was seen many times. The rearrangement links TRBV4-2 to TRBJ2-4; D gene ambiguous. The V end lost 6 bases, the J end lost 9 bases, and 24 bases lay between the germline ends. There are 16 residues in the CDR3. In germline, CDR1 is LGHNA, CDR2 YNFKEQ. The CDR3 bases are TGTGCCAGCAGACCAAGATTTTCGGGCAAGTTGGGCATTCAGTACTTC. Encoded protein: CASRPRFSGKLGIQYF.

The chain couples TRBV20-1 to TRBJ2-1; TRBD2 matches at 8 bases. Per the germline V gene, CDR1 is DFQATT and CDR2 is SNEGSKA (reference sequence). V dropped 3 bases and J dropped 3; count of bases not matched to a gene: 4. The CDR3 totals 14 residues. The CDR3 DNA is TGCAGTGCTAGCGGGAGGGATCTCTACAATGAGCAGTTCTTC. Residues: CSASGRDLYNEQFF.

The chain recombines TRBV28 with TRBJ2-1, with 7 bases aligning to TRBD2. CDR1 is MDHEN, CDR2 SYDVKM, per germline. This CDR3 has 15 amino acids. After removal of 6 bases from V and 4 bases from J, the junction contained 9 bases not matched to a gene. In nucleotides, the CDR3 is TGTGCCAGCAGCTCGCCTAGCGGAGTTTACAATGAGCAGTTCTTC. Encoded protein: CASSSPSGVYNEQFF.

This clonotype was found a few times. V gene TRBV7-2 combines with J gene TRBJ1-4; 9 nucleotides match TRBD1. The J segment lost 4 bases and the V segment lost 1 base, leaving 7 bases of the junction unmatched. Germline V gene sequence: CDR1 SGHTA, CDR2 FQGNSA. This CDR3 is 17 amino acids long. The CDR3 DNA is TGTGCCAGCAGCTTAGGGGACAGGGCAAGCCGTAATGAAAAACTGTTTTTT. Encoded protein: CASSLGDRASRNEKLFF.

This clonotype has only a few counts. The chain joins TRBV2 to TRBJ2-1, with D tentatively TRBD2 (6 bases). Looked up from germline, CDR1 is SNHLY and CDR2 is FYNNEI. Between the trimmed V and J ends, which lost 8 bases and 7 bases, there was a span of 15 bases. The CDR3 loop spans 13 amino acids. CDR3 sequence (DNA): TGTGCCAGCGCCCCGGGAGTAGTAAATGAGCAGTTCTTC. Residues: CASAPGVVNEQFF.

This clonotype has just a few counts. This chain joins TRBV28 and TRBJ2-3; D is perhaps TRBD2 (6 bases). CDR3 length equals 15 residues. Germline V gene lookup returns CDR1 MDHEN and CDR2 SYDVKM. Trimming removed 4 bases at V and 4 bases at J, with 15 bases between. The CDR3 is CASSYGSWGADTQYF. The CDR3 DNA reads TGTGCCAGCAGTTATGGGTCGTGGGGGGCAGATACGCAGTATTTT.

The chain uses TRBV2 and TRBJ2-5, with a weak D call TRBD1 (6 bases). The CDR3 consists of 11 residues. Trimming took 9 bases from V and 4 from J, leaving 9 bases between them. The germline gives CDR1 SNHLY, CDR2 FYNNEI. The CDR3 spells CASTGLETQYF. CDR3 in DNA: TGTGCCAGTACAGGGTTAGAGACCCAGTACTTC.

This chain uses TRBV27 with TRBJ1-1, with 7 bases fitting TRBD1. Germline loops: CDR1 MNHEY, CDR2 SMNVEV (reference sequence). J lost 2 bases, V lost 8 bases, and 8 bases had no gene match. This CDR3 region has 14 residues. The CDR3 is CASRGGAGNTEAFF. The CDR3 DNA sequence: TGTGCCAGCCGAGGGGGCGCAGGTAACACTGAAGCTTTCTTT.